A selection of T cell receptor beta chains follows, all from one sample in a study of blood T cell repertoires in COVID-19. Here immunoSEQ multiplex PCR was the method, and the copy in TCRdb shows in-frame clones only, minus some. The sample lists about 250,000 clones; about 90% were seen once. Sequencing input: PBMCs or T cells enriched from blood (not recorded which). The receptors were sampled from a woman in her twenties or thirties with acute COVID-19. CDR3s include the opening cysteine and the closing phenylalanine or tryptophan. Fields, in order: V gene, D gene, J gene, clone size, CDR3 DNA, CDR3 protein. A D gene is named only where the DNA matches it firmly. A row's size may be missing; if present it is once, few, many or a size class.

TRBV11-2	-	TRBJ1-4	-	TGTGCCAGCAGCCCCAGGCGGGCAACTAATGAAAAACTGTTTTTT	CASSPRRATNEKLFF
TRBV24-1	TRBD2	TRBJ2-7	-	TGTGCCACCAGTGATTCGGGGACTAGCTCCTACGAGCAGTACTTC	CATSDSGTSSYEQYF
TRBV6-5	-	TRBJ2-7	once	TGTGCCAGCAGTTACGCTTTCGGGGGGCATGCCTACGAGCAGTACTTC	CASSYAFGGHAYEQYF
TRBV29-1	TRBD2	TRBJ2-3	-	TGCAGCGCCGAGACTAGCGGGAGCACAGATACGCAGTATTTT	CSAETSGSTDTQYF
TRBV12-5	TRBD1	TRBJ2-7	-	TGTGCTAGTGGTTTGATGAGACAGGGGGCCTACGAGCAGTACTTC	CASGLMRQGAYEQYF
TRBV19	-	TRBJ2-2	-	TGTGCCAGTAGTATAGGTTACAGGGACACCGGGGAGCTGTTTTTT	CASSIGYRDTGELFF
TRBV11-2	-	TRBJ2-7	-	TGTGCCAGCAGCCGAGACAGGTCTGAAGAGCAGTACTTC	CASSRDRSEEQYF
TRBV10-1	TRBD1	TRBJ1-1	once	TGCGCCAGCAGTGAGGACAGGGGGCTTAGAACTGAAGCTTTCTTT	CASSEDRGLRTEAFF
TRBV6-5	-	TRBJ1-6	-	TGTGCCAGCAGTCGGTCGACGGGTAGGAATTCACCCCTCCACTTT	CASSRSTGRNSPLHF
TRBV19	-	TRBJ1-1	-	TGTGCCAGTAGTATTATGTTCAGGGGGAACACTGAAGCTTTCTTT	CASSIMFRGNTEAFF
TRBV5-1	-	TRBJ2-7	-	TGCGCCAGCAGCTTGCAGGGGGGCGAGCAGTACTTC	CASSLQGGEQYF
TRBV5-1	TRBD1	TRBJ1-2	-	TGCGCCAGCAGCGGCACGGGACAGGAGATCTATGGCTACACCTTC	CASSGTGQEIYGYTF
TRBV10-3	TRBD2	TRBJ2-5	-	TGTGCCATCAGTGAGTCGGGGACTAGCGGGGGAGAGACCCAGTACTTC	CAISESGTSGGETQYF
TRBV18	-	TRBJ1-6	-	TGTGCCAGCTCACCAGAGCCTAGCTCCTATAATTCACCCCTCCACTTT	CASSPEPSSYNSPLHF
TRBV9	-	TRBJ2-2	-	TGTGCCAGCAGCGAGACTGCGAACACCGGGGAGCTGTTTTTT	CASSETANTGELFF
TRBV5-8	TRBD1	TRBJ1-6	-	TGTGCCAGCAGCTGGGACAGGGGGCACCCCTCCTATAATTCACCCCTCCACTTT	CASSWDRGHPSYNSPLHF
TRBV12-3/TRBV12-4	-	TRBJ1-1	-	TGTGCCAGCAGCCGGGACATATTGTTTGAAGCTTTCTTT	CASSRDILFEAFF
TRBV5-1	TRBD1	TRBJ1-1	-	TGCGCCAGCAGCTGGGGGACAGCGAACACTGAAGCTTTCTTT	CASSWGTANTEAFF
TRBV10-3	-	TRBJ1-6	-	TGTGCCATCAGATCACAGGGTCCCCTCCACTTT	CAIRSQGPLHF
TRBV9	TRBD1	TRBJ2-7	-	TGTGCCAGCAGTTCCGGGACAGGAACCTACGAGCAGTACTTC	CASSSGTGTYEQYF
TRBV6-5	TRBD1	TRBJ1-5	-	TGTGCCAGCAGAATGACAGGGGCTGGTCAGCCCCAGCATTTT	CASRMTGAGQPQHF
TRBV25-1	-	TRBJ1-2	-	TGTGCCAGCAGTGAAGGGCGGGGACCCTACTATGGCTACACCTTC	CASSEGRGPYYGYTF
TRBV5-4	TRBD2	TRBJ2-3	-	TGTGCCAGCAGCTTCCGGGGAGGGAGGGATACGCAGTATTTT	CASSFRGGRDTQYF